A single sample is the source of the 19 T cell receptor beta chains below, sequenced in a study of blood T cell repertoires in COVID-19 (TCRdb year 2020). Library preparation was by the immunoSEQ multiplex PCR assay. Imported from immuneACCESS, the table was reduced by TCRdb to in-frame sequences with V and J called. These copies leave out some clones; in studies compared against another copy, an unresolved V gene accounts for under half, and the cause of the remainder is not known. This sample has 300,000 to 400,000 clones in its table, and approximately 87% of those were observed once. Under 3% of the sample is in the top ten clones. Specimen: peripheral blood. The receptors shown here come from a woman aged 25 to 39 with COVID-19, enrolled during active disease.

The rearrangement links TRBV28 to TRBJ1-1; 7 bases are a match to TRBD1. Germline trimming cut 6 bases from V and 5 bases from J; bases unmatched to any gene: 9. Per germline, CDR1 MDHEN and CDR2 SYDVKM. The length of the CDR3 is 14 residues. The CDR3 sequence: CASREGQRVTEAFF. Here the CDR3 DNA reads TGTGCCAGCAGAGAGGGACAGCGGGTTACTGAAGCTTTCTTT. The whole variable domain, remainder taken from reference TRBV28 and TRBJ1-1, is DVKVTQSSRYLVKRTGEKVFLECVQDMDHENMFWYRQDPGLGLRLIYFSYDVKMKEKGDIPEGYSVSREKKERFSLILESASTNQTSMYLCASREGQRVTEAFFGQGTRLTVV.

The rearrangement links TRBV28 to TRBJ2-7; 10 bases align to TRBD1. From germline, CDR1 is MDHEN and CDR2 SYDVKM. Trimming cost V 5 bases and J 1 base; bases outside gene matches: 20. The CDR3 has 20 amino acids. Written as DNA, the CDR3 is TGTGCCAGCAGTCCGCCTTTAGGGACAGGGGATAGCGGTTCTTCCTACGAGCAGTACTTC. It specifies CASSPPLGTGDSGSSYEQYF.

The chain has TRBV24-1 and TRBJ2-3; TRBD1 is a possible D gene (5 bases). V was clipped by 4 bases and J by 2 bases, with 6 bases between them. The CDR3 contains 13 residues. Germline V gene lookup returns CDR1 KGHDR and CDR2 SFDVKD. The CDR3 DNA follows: TGTGCCACCAGTGAAGGGGTCACAGATACGCAGTATTTT. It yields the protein CATSEGVTDTQYF.

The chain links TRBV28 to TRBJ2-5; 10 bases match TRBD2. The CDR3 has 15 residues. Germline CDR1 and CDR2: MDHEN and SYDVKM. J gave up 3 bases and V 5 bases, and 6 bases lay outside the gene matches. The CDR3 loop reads CASSDRGTSEETQYF. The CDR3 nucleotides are TGTGCCAGCAGTGACCGCGGGACTAGCGAAGAGACCCAGTACTTC.

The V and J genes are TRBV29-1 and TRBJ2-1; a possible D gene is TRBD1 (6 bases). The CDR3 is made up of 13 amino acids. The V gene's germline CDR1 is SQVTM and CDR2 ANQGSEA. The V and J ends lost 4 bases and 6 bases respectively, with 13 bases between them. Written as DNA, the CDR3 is TGCAGCGTTGGGGGGCCAGGGGCCAATGAGCAGTTCTTC. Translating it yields CSVGGPGANEQFF.

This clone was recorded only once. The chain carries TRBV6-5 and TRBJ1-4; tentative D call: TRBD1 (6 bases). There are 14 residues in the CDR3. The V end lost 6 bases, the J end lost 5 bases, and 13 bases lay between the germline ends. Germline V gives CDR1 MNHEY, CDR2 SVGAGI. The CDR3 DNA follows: TGTGCCAGCAGCCCCGGACAGTCGAATGAAAAACTGTTTTTT. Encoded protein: CASSPGQSNEKLFF.

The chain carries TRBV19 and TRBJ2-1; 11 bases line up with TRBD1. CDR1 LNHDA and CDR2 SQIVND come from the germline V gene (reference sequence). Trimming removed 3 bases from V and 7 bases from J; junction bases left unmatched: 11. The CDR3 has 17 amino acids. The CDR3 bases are TGTGCCAGTAGTATCCTCATGGGACAGGGGGGGAGGAATGAGCAGTTCTTC. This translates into CASSILMGQGGRNEQFF.

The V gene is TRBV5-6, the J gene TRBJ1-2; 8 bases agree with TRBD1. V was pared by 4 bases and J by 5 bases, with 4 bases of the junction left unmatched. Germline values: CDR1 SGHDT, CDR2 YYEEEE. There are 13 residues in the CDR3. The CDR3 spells CASSVGQEYGYTF. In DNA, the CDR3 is TGTGCCAGCAGCGTGGGACAGGAGTATGGCTACACCTTC. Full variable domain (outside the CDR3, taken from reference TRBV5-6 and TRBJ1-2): DAGVTQSPTHLIKTRGQQVTLRCSPKSGHDTVSWYQQALGQGPQFIFQYYEEEERQRGNFPDRFSGHQFPNYSSELNVNALLLGDSALYLCASSVGQEYGYTFGSGTRLTVV.

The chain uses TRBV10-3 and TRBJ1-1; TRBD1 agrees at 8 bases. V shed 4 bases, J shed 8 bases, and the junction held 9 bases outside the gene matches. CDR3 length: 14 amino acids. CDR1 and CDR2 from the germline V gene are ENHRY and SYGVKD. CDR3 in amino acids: CAISAVTGDSEAFF. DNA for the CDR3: TGTGCCATCAGTGCCGTGACAGGGGACTCGGAAGCTTTCTTT.

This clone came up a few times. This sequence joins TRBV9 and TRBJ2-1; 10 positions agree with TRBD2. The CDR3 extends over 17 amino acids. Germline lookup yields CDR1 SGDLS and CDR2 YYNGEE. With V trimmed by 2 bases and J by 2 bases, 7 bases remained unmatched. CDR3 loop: CASSVGPLAGAYNEQFF. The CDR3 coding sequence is TGTGCCAGCAGCGTGGGTCCCCTAGCGGGAGCCTACAATGAGCAGTTCTTC.

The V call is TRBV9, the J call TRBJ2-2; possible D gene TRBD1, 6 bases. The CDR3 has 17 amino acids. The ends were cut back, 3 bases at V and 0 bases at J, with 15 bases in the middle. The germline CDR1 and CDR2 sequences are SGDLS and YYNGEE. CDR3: CASSAPRGSTNTGELFF. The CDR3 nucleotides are TGTGCCAGCAGCGCGCCGAGGGGGAGTACGAACACCGGGGAGCTGTTTTTT. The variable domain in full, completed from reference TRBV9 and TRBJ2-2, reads DSGVTQTPKHLITATGQRVTLRCSPRSGDLSVYWYQQSLDQGLQFLIQYYNGEERAKGNILERFSAQQFPDLHSELNLSSLELGDSALYFCASSAPRGSTNTGELFFGEGSRLTVL.

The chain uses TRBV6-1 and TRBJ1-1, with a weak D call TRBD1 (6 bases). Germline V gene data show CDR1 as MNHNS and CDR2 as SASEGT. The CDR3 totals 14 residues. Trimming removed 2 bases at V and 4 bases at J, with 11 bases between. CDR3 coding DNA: TGTGCCAGCAGTGAATGGGGGCAGGGCACTGAAGCTTTCTTT. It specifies CASSEWGQGTEAFF.

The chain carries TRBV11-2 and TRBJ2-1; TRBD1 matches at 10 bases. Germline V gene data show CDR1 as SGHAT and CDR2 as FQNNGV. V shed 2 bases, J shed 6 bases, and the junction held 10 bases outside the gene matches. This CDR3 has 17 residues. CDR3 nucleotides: TGTGCCAGCAGCTTAACCCGCCTGGGACAGGGGTTCAATGAGCAGTTCTTC. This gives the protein CASSLTRLGQGFNEQFF. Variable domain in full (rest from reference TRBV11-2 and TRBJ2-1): EAGVAQSPRYKIIEKRQSVAFWCNPISGHATLYWYQQILGQGPKLLIQFQNNGVVDDSQLPKDRFSAERLKGVDSTLKIQPAKLEDSAVYLCASSLTRLGQGFNEQFFGPGTRLTVL.

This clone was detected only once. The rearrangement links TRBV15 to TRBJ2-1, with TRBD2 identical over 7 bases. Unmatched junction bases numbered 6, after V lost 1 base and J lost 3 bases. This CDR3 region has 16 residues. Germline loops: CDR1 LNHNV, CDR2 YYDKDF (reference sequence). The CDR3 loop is CATSRGGGSLYNEQFF. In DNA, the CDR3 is TGTGCCACCAGCAGAGGGGGCGGGAGTCTCTACAATGAGCAGTTCTTC. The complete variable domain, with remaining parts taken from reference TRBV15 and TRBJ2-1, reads DAMVIQNPRYQVTQFGKPVTLSCSQTLNHNVMYWYQQKSSQAPKLLFHYYDKDFNNEADTPDNFQSRRPNTSFCFLDIRSPGLGDTAMYLCATSRGGGSLYNEQFFGPGTRLTVL.

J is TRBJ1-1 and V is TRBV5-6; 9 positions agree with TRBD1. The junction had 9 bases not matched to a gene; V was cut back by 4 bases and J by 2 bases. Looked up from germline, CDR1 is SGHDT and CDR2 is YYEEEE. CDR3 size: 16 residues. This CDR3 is CASSPGTGKPNTEAFF. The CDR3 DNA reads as TGTGCCAGCAGCCCTGGGACAGGGAAGCCCAACACTGAAGCTTTCTTT. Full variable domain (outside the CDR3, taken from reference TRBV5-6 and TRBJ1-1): DAGVTQSPTHLIKTRGQQVTLRCSPKSGHDTVSWYQQALGQGPQFIFQYYEEEERQRGNFPDRFSGHQFPNYSSELNVNALLLGDSALYLCASSPGTGKPNTEAFFGQGTRLTVV.

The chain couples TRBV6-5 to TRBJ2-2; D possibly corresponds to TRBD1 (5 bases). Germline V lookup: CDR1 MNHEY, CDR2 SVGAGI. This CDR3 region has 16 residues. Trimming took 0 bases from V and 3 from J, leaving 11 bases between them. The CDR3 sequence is CASSYSGRVDTGELFF. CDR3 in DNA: TGTGCCAGCAGTTACTCGGGCAGGGTGGACACCGGGGAGCTGTTTTTT.

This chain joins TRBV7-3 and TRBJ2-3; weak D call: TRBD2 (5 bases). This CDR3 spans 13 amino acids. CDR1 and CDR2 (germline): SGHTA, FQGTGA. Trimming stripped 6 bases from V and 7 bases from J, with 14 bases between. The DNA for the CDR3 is TGTGCCAGCAGTCTGGAGGCCACGAATACGCAGTATTTT. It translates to CASSLEATNTQYF.

CDR3 amino acids: CAWSYSSVYNEQFF. The CDR3 nucleotides read TGTGCCTGGAGTTATAGTAGCGTCTACAATGAGCAGTTCTTC. The chain uses TRBV30 and TRBJ2-1; D might be TRBD2 (5 bases). V lost 2 bases to trimming and J lost 3 bases, with 11 bases between them. This CDR3 is built from 14 residues. Germline-derived CDR1 and CDR2 are GTSNPN and SVGIG (reference sequence). Combining the CDR3 with reference TRBV30 and TRBJ2-1 gives the whole variable domain SQTIHQWPATLVQPVGSPLSLECTVEGTSNPNLYWYRQAAGRGLQLLFYSVGIGQISSEVPQNLSASRPQDRQFILSSKKLLLSDSGFYLCAWSYSSVYNEQFFGPGTRLTVL.

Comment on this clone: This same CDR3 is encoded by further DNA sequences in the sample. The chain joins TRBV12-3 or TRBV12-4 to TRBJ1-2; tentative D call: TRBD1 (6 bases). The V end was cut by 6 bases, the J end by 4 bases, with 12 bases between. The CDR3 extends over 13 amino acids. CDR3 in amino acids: CASSPGTSYGYTF. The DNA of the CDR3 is TGTGCCAGCAGCCCCGGGACAAGCTATGGCTACACCTTC.